Sequencing of this T cell receptor (beta chain) was carried out in a study of radiotherapy plus CTLA-4 blockade in lung cancer. Study details: Disease control was present in roughly 30% of patients, and objective responses in approximately 19%. Study outcomes and limitations: Among reported predictors of response, early blood T cell clone dynamics with interferon-beta performed best. There was expansion of tumor-derived TCR clones in blood after radiotherapy plus ipilimumab.

On this clone: No antigen is known for it.

Clones were sequenced by immunoSEQ multiplex PCR, and TCRdb holds only the in-frame ones, with some missing. This table holds about 30,000 clones, 75% to 85% found once. People whose metastatic non-small-cell lung cancer was chemo-refractory got focal radiation along with CTLA-4 blockade by ipilimumab. Trimming stripped 8 bases from V and 0 bases from J, with 10 bases between. The CDR3 spans 14 residues. Per the germline V gene, CDR1 is SEHNR and CDR2 is FQNEAQ (reference sequence). This clonotype was sampled from a human donor with non-small cell lung cancer that progressed on radiotherapy plus ipilimumab. The input for sequencing was peripheral blood, taken from a patient treated with radiotherapy plus ipilimumab. The V gene is TRBV7-9, the J gene TRBJ1-4; perhaps TRBD1 as D (6 bases). The CDR3 spells CASVDSSTNEKLFF. CDR3 bases: TGTGCCAGCGTGGACAGTTCAACTAATGAAAAACTGTTTTTT.